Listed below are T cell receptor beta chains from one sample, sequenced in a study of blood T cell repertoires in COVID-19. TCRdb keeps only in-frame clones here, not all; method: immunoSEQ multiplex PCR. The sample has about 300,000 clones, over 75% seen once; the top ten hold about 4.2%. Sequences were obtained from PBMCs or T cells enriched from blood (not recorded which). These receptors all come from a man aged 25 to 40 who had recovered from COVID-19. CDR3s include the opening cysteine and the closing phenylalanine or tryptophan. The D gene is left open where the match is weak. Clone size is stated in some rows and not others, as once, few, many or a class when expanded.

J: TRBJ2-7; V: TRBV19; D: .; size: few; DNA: TGTGCCAGTAGTGCCAGGGGTTCCTCCCGCTCCTACGAGCAGTACTTC; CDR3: CASSARGSSRSYEQYF
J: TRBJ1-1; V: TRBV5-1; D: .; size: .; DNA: TGCGCCAGCAGCCGTGGTGATGTGAGTTCGGGGAACACTGAAGCTTTCTTT; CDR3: CASSRGDVSSGNTEAFF
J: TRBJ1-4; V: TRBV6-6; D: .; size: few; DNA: TGTGCCAGCAGTCGAGACAGAAGGGCAACTAATGAAAAACTGTTTTTT; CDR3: CASSRDRRATNEKLFF
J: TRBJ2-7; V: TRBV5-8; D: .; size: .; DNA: TGTGCCAGCAGCCCGGGGGTACAGCAGTACTTC; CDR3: CASSPGVQQYF
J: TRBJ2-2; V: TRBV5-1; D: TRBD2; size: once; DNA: TGCGCCAGCACCCGTGGAGGACTAGCGGGGGGGAGAGGGGAGCTGTTTTTT; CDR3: CASTRGGLAGGRGELFF
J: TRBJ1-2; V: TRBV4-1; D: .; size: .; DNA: TGCGCCAGCAGCCAAAGAGGGGGAAGCTATGGCTACACCTTC; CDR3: CASSQRGGSYGYTF
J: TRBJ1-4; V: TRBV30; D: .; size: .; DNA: TGTGCCTGGAGTGTACAGGGAAAACTGTTTTTT; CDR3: CAWSVQGKLFF
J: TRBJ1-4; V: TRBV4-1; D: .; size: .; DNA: TGCGCCAGCAGCCAAGACCAGCGGGCAGCATCGCAAAAACTGTTTTTT; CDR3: CASSQDQRAASQKLFF
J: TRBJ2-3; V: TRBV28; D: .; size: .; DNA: TGTGCCAGTTCAGAACTCACAGGGTCCGACGGTACGCAGTATTTT; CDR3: CASSELTGSDGTQYF
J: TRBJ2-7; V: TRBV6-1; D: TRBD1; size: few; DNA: TGTGCCAGCAGTGAGCCCGGGACAGACCCCTACGAGCAGTACTTC; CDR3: CASSEPGTDPYEQYF
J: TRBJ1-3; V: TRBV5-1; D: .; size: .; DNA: TGCGCCAGCAGCTCCGAGGGGGTCGACACCATATATTTT; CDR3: CASSSEGVDTIYF
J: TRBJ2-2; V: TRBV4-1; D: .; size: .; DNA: TGCGCCAGCAGCCAAAGTAGCAGTAGAGCAGTCGGCACCGGGGAGCTGTTTTTT; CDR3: CASSQSSSRAVGTGELFF
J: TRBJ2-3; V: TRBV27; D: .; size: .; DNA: TGTGCCAGCAGTTCCGACAGGACCCGCACAGATACGCAGTATTTT; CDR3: CASSSDRTRTDTQYF
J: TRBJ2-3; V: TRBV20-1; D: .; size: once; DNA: TGCAGTGCTAGTTGGGCCCCGGATACGCAGTATTTT; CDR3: CSASWAPDTQYF
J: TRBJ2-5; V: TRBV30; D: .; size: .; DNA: TGTGCCTGGAGTGTAGGAGGGGCCGCACCCCAAGAGACCCAGTACTTC; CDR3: CAWSVGGAAPQETQYF
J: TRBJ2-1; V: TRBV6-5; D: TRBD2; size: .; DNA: TGTGCCAGCAGTTACCGCAAGTCCTCTAGCGGGGGTGAGCAGTTCTTC; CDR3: CASSYRKSSSGGEQFF
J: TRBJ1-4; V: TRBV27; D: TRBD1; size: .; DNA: TGTGCCAGCGGCCCTATGACAGGGGGTAATGAAAAACTGTTTTTT; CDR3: CASGPMTGGNEKLFF
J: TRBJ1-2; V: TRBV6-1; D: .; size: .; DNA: TGTGCCAGCAGTGAAGTTGGAGGGGTGCCGAACTATGGCTACACCTTC; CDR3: CASSEVGGVPNYGYTF
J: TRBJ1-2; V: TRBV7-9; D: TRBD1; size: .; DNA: TGTGCCGGCGACAGGGGGAAAACTAACTATGGCTACACCTTC; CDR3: CAGDRGKTNYGYTF
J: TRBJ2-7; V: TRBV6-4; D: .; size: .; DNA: TGTGCCAGCAGTGTGGAGGAGGGACCCGCCTACGAGCAGTACTTC; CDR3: CASSVEEGPAYEQYF
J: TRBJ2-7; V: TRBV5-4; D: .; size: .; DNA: TGTGCCAGCAGCTTCGAGCATGTCCCTGACGAGCAGTACTTC; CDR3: CASSFEHVPDEQYF
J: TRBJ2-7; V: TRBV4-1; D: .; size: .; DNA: TGCGCCAGCAGCCAAGAGAAGGGACAACCTGAGCAGTACTTC; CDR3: CASSQEKGQPEQYF
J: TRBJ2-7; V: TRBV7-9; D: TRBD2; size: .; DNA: TGTGCCAGCAGCACCGGACTAGCGGGGGGCTACCCCTACGAGCAGTACTTC; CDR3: CASSTGLAGGYPYEQYF
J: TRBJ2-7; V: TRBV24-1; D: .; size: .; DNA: TGTGCCACCAGTGACACTGGACATTACTACGAGCAGTACTTC; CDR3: CATSDTGHYYEQYF
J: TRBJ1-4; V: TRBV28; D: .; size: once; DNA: TGTGCTACCCTAACAACTAATGAAAAACTGTTTTTT; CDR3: CATLTTNEKLFF
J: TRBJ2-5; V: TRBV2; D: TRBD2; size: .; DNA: TGTGCCACCGGACTAGCGGGGGTAGAGACCCAGTACTTC; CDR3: CATGLAGVETQYF
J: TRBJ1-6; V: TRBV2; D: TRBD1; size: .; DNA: TGTGCCAGCAGTCGGCGGGAGGGACAGAATTCACCCCTCCACTTT; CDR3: CASSRREGQNSPLHF
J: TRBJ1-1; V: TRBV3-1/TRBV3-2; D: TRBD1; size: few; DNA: TGTGCCAGCAGCCTCTCACCGGACAGGATTAATGAAGCTTTCTTT; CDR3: CASSLSPDRINEAFF
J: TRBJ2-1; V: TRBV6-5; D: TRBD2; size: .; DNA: TGTGCCAGCGGGCGGGAGTTCTCCAATGAGCAGTTCTTC; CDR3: CASGREFSNEQFF
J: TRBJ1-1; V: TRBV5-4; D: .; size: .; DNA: TGTGCCAGCAGCTCCTGGTTTGGCGGTACTGAAGCTTTCTTT; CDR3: CASSSWFGGTEAFF
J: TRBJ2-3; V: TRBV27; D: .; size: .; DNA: TGTGCCAGCAGTAATCAACAGACGGGCACAGATACGCAGTATTTT; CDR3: CASSNQQTGTDTQYF
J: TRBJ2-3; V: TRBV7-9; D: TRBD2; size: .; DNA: TGTGCCAGCACCTCCTCCCCGGGACTAGGGATAGATACGCAGTATTTT; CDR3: CASTSSPGLGIDTQYF
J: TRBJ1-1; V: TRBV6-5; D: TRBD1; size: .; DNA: TGTGCCAGCAGTCGACCCGGGACAGGGAACACTGAAGCTTTCTTT; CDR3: CASSRPGTGNTEAFF
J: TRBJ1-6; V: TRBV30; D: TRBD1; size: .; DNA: TGTGCCTGGAGTGTACAGGGGGCCTCACCCCTCCACTTT; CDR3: CAWSVQGASPLHF
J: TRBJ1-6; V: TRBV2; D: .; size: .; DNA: TGTGCCAGCCGCGGTAATTCACCCCTCCACTTT; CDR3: CASRGNSPLHF
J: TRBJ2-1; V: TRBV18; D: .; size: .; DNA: TGTGCCAGCTCACGGCAGGGTTACAATGAGCAGTTCTTC; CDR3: CASSRQGYNEQFF
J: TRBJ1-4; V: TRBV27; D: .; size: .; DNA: TGTGCCAGCAGTGTCGTCGGGGAAAAACTGTTTTTT; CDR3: CASSVVGEKLFF
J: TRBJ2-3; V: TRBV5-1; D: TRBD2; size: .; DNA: TGCGCCAGCAGCGTACTAGCGGGAGTGGGAACAGATACGCAGTATTTT; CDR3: CASSVLAGVGTDTQYF
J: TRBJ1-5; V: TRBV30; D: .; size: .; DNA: TGTGCCTGGAGTGCAGGGGTGATGCCCCAGCATTTT; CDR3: CAWSAGVMPQHF
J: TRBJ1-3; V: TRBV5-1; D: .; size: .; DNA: TGCGCCAGCAGCTTGGTTGGGGCCTCTGGAAACACCATATATTTT; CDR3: CASSLVGASGNTIYF
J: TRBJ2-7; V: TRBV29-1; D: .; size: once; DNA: TGCAGCACGAGGGGGAGCTCCTACGAGCAGTACTTC; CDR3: CSTRGSSYEQYF
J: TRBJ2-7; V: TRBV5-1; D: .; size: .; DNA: TGCGCCAGCAGCCCGGGATCAAGGGAAACCTACGAGCAGTACTTC; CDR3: CASSPGSRETYEQYF
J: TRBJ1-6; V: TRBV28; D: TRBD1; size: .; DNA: TGTGCCAGCAGCCTAGTCGGGACAGGAGATTCACCCCTCCACTTT; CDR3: CASSLVGTGDSPLHF
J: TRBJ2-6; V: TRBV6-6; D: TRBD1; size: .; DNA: TGTGCCAGCAGCCGACCCAGGGGGCGTAACTCTGGGGCCAACGTCCTGACTTTC; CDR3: CASSRPRGRNSGANVLTF